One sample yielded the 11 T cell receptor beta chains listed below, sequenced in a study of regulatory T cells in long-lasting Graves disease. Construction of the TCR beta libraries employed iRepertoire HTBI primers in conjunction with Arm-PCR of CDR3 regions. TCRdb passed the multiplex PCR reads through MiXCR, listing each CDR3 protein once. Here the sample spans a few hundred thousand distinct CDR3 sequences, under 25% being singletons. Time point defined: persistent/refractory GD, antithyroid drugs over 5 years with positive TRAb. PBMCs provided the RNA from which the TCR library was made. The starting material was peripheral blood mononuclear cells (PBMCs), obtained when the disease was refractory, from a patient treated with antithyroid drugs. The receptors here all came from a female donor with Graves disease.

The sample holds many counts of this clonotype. CDR3 region: CASVLDRGRRNQPQHF. The CDR3, as DNA: TGTGCCAGCGTACTGGACAGGGGACGGCGCAATCAGCCCCAGCATTTT. J is TRBJ1-5 and V is TRBV28; 9 bases agree with TRBD1. Germline V gene sequence: CDR1 MDHEN, CDR2 SYDVKM. The CDR3 is 16 residues long. The junction had 10 bases not matched to a gene; V was cut back by 8 bases and J by 2 bases.

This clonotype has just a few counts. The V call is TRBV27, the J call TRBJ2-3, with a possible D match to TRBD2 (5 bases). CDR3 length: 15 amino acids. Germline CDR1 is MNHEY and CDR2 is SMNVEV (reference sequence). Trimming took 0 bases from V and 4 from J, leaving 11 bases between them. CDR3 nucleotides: TGTGCCAGCAGTTTATCGGGAGTCGGGGCAGATACGCAGTATTTT. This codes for CASSLSGVGADTQYF.

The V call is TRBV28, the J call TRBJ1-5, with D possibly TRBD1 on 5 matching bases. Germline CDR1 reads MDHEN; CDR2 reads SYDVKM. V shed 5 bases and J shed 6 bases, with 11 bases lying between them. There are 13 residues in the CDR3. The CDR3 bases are TGTGCCAGCAGTGGCGACAGTACTCAGCCCCAGCATTTT. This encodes CASSGDSTQPQHF.

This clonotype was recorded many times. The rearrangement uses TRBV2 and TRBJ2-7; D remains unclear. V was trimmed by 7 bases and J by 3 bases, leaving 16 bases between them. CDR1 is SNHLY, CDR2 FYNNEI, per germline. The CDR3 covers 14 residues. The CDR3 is CASTHGKGGYEQYF. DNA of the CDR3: TGTGCCAGCACACATGGAAAAGGCGGCTACGAGCAGTACTTC.

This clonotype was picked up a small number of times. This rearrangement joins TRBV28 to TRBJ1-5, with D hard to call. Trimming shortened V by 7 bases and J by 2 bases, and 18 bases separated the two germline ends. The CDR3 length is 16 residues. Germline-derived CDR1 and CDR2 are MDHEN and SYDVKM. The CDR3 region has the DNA TGTGCCAGCACCCCCCAAGCCCGAGGTGGCAATCAGCCCCAGCATTTT. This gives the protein CASTPQARGGNQPQHF.

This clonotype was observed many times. The CDR3 sequence: CASSSVRAAPSNTEAFF. The CDR3 DNA reads as TGTGCCAGCAGCAGCGTGAGGGCAGCCCCTTCGAACACTGAAGCTTTCTTT. V and J are TRBV6-1 and TRBJ1-1; no firm D call. CDR3 size: 17 residues. Germline CDR1 and CDR2: MNHNS and SASEGT. V was clipped by 6 bases and J by 1 base, with 21 bases between them.

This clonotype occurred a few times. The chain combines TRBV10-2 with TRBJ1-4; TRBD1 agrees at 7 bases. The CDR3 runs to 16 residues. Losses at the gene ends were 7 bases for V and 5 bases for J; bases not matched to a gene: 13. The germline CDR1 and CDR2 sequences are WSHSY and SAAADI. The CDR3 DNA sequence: TGCGCCAGCAAGACAGGGATTGACAAATTAAATGAAAAACTGTTTTTT. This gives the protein CASKTGIDKLNEKLFF.

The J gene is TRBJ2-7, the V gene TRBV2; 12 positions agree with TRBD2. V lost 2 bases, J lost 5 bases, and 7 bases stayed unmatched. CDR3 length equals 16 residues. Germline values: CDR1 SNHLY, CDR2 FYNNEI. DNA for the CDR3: TGTGCCAGCAGTGAACTACTAGCGGGAGGCCTCCACGAGCAGTACTTC. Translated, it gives CASSELLAGGLHEQYF.

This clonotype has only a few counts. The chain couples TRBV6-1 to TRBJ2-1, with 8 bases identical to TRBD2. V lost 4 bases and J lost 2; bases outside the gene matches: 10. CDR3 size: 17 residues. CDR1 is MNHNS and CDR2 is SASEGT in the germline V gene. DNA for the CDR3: TGTGCCAGCAGTGCCGGGACTAGTATCTTCCCCTACAATGAGCAGTTCTTC. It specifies CASSAGTSIFPYNEQFF.

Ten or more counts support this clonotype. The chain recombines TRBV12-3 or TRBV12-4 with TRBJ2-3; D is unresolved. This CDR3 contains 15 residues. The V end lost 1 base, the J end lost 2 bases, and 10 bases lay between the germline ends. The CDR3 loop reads CASSLEVALTDTQYF. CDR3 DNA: TGTGCCAGCAGTTTAGAGGTCGCCCTCACAGATACGCAGTATTTT.

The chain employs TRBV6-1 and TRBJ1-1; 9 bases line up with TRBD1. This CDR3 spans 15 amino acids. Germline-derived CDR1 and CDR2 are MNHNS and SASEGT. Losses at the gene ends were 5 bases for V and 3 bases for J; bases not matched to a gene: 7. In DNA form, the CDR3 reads TGTGCCAGCAGTTTCGGACAGGGGACACACACTGAAGCTTTCTTT. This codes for CASSFGQGTHTEAFF.